Listed below are T cell receptor beta chains from one sample, sequenced in a study of T cells after somatic rescue of genetic block. Repertoires were generated with immunoSEQ multiplex PCR, while TCRdb's copy carries only in-frame clones and drops some. Seen here are 9,500 to 10,000 clones, about 74% observed once, and the top ten hold around a fifth. Sequencing used peripheral blood mononuclear cells (PBMCs). These receptors came from a boy aged 5-17 years. The CDR3 runs from the conserved cysteine through the conserved F or W.

j_call: TRBJ2-5
v_call: TRBV5-1
cdr3_aa: CASSLGEAGYEQYF

j_call: TRBJ2-3
v_call: TRBV27
cdr3_aa: CASSLSVAGVIDTQYF

j_call: TRBJ1-6
v_call: TRBV18
cdr3_aa: CASSPPPGSNYSPLHF

j_call: TRBJ2-1
v_call: TRBV5-1
cdr3_aa: CASSLTSGGLYNEQFF

j_call: TRBJ2-3
v_call: TRBV5-1
cdr3_aa: CASSLGAISSTDTQYF

j_call: TRBJ2-2
v_call: TRBV11-2
cdr3_aa: CASSPREGGTGELFF

j_call: TRBJ1-2
v_call: TRBV27
cdr3_aa: CASSLSIGGSYGYTF

j_call: TRBJ2-5
v_call: TRBV19
cdr3_aa: CASSIRLYLETQYF

j_call: TRBJ1-4
v_call: TRBV9
cdr3_aa: CASSVVASNEKLFF

j_call: TRBJ2-5
v_call: TRBV7-8
cdr3_aa: CASTRQGGETQYF

j_call: TRBJ1-1
v_call: TRBV7-9
cdr3_aa: CASSRDTLNTEAFF

j_call: TRBJ1-5
v_call: TRBV6-6
cdr3_aa: CASSSPTGVPNQPQHF

j_call: TRBJ2-2
v_call: TRBV5-1
cdr3_aa: CASSSGTANTGELFF

j_call: TRBJ2-4
v_call: TRBV5-1
cdr3_aa: CASSPPGDNIQYF

j_call: TRBJ1-5
v_call: TRBV4-1
cdr3_aa: CASSQERGGQPQHF

j_call: TRBJ1-3
v_call: TRBV18
cdr3_aa: CASSLPTGTIYF

j_call: TRBJ2-2
v_call: TRBV5-4
cdr3_aa: CASSFYITGELFF

j_call: TRBJ1-6
v_call: TRBV18
cdr3_aa: CASRLPGQGSPLHF

j_call: TRBJ2-7
v_call: TRBV7-9
cdr3_aa: CASSLVTGGYEQYF

j_call: TRBJ2-7
v_call: TRBV11-2
cdr3_aa: CASSLAALKTYEQYF

j_call: TRBJ2-2
v_call: TRBV16
cdr3_aa: CASSLNTGELFF

j_call: TRBJ1-1
v_call: TRBV19
cdr3_aa: CASSTHRGTEAFF

j_call: TRBJ2-4
v_call: TRBV28
cdr3_aa: CASSDPSPNIQYF

j_call: TRBJ2-1
v_call: TRBV28
cdr3_aa: CASTSPIEQFF

j_call: TRBJ1-4
v_call: TRBV18
cdr3_aa: CASSPLGVSRAEKLFF

j_call: TRBJ2-1
v_call: TRBV28
cdr3_aa: CASSLIPRQQFF

j_call: TRBJ2-1
v_call: TRBV6-1
cdr3_aa: CASRGTASYNEQFF

j_call: TRBJ1-6
v_call: TRBV6-1
cdr3_aa: CASYGGLNSPLHF

j_call: TRBJ2-7
v_call: TRBV27
cdr3_aa: CASSLGTGPYEQYF

j_call: TRBJ1-1
v_call: TRBV14
cdr3_aa: CASSQVRQRGTEAFF

j_call: TRBJ1-1
v_call: TRBV10-1
cdr3_aa: CASSEGRLTNTEAFF

j_call: TRBJ1-6
v_call: TRBV7-8
cdr3_aa: CASSGGQGISPLHF